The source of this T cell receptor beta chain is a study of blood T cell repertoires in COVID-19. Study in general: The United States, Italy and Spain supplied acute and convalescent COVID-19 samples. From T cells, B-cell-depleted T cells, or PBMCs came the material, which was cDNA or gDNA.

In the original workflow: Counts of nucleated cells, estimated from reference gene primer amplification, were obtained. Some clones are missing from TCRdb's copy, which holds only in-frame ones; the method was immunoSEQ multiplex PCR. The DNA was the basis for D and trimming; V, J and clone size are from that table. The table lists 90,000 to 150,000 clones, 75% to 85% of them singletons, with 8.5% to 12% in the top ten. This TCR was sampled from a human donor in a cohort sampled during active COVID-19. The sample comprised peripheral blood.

Written as DNA, the CDR3 is TGTGCCAGCAGTGACAGTGCAACTAATGAAAAACTGTTTTTT. Its translation is CASSDSATNEKLFF. This chain joins TRBV28 and TRBJ1-4; a weak D match, TRBD1 (5 bases). The V end was cut by 5 bases, the J end by 0 bases, with 7 bases between. Germline V gene sequence: CDR1 MDHEN, CDR2 SYDVKM. The CDR3 totals 14 residues.